This passage covers 10 T cell receptor beta chains from one sample sequenced in a study of blood T cell repertoires in COVID-19. Some clones are missing from TCRdb's copy, which holds only in-frame ones; the method was immunoSEQ multiplex PCR. The data show under 100,000 clones, 60% to 80% seen once. The sequencing sample was made of peripheral blood. Receptors originate from a man in his 60s with COVID-19, enrolled during active disease.

The chain couples TRBV19 to TRBJ1-2; TRBD1 matches at 9 bases. V was clipped by 7 bases and J by 8 bases; unmatched bases: 2. The germline gives CDR1 LNHDA, CDR2 SQIVND (reference sequence). This CDR3 spans 11 amino acids. The CDR3 sequence is CASKGQGGYTF. The CDR3, as DNA: TGTGCCAGTAAGGGACAGGGCGGCTACACCTTC.

Points on this clone: The sample contains more than one DNA sequence encoding this CDR3. The chain carries TRBV19 and TRBJ2-1; D gene uncertain. Deletions cut 6 bases from V and 1 base from J, with 7 bases between. Germline lookup yields CDR1 LNHDA and CDR2 SQIVND (reference sequence). CDR3 length: 13 residues. In DNA form, the CDR3 reads TGTGCCAGTAGCGATAGTTCCTACAATGAGCAGTTCTTC. It specifies CASSDSSYNEQFF.

The table lists this clone with a count of one. This chain links TRBV19 with TRBJ1-5, with D possibly TRBD1 on 5 matching bases. CDR1 and CDR2 from the germline V gene are LNHDA and SQIVND (reference sequence). This CDR3 has 12 amino acids. V lost 3 bases and J 11 bases, leaving 11 bases between the germline ends. In DNA, the CDR3 is TGTGCCAGTAGTATCTGGGGGGGAACCCAGCATTTT. Translating gives CASSIWGGTQHF.

This chain joins TRBV27 and TRBJ1-5; unclear D gene. This CDR3 region has 15 residues. Germline lookup yields CDR1 MNHEY and CDR2 SMNVEV (reference sequence). V lost 3 bases to trimming and J lost 2 bases, with 11 bases between them. The CDR3 coding sequence is TGTGCCAGCAGTTTCTCCTCCAGGCGCAATCAGCCCCAGCATTTT. This encodes CASSFSSRRNQPQHF.

V usage is TRBV2 and J usage is TRBJ1-1, with D unresolved. Trimming took 5 bases from V and 10 from J, leaving 17 bases between them. Germline V gene data show CDR1 as SNHLY and CDR2 as FYNNEI. This CDR3 region has 13 residues. As DNA, the CDR3 is TGTGCCAGCAGTAGTCCGGGCTCGGGGAGAGCTTTCTTT. The encoded protein is CASSSPGSGRAFF. Filled out from reference TRBV2 and TRBJ1-1, the complete variable domain reads EPEVTQTPSHQVTQMGQEVILRCVPISNHLYFYWYRQILGQKVEFLVSFYNNEISEKSEIFDDQFSVERPDGSNFTLKIRSTKLEDSAMYFCASSSPGSGRAFFGQGTRLTVV.

This clone was seen only a few times. This sequence joins TRBV11-2 and TRBJ2-7, with D perhaps TRBD2 (6 bases). Trimming shortened V by 5 bases and J by 4 bases, and 15 bases separated the two germline ends. This CDR3 is built from 14 residues. Per germline, CDR1 SGHAT and CDR2 FQNNGV. The CDR3 is CASSLTSPGYEQYF. CDR3 in DNA: TGTGCCAGCAGCCTTACTAGCCCGGGGTACGAGCAGTACTTC.

The chain links TRBV19 to TRBJ2-7; 9 nucleotides align to TRBD1. The CDR3 covers 15 residues. With V trimmed by 4 bases and J by 3 bases, 7 bases remained unmatched. From germline, CDR1 is LNHDA and CDR2 SQIVND (reference sequence). The CDR3 sequence is CASSSDGTGIYEQYF. As DNA, the CDR3 is TGTGCCAGTAGTAGCGACGGGACAGGGATCTACGAGCAGTACTTC.

The chain employs TRBV19 and TRBJ1-5; 8 bases fit TRBD1. Germline CDR1 reads LNHDA; CDR2 reads SQIVND (reference sequence). V lost 3 bases and J lost 5; bases outside the gene matches: 6. This CDR3 region has 15 residues. CDR3 loop: CASSIPQGAYQPQHF. DNA for the CDR3: TGTGCCAGTAGTATCCCCCAGGGGGCGTATCAGCCCCAGCATTTT.

The rearrangement uses TRBV11-3 and TRBJ2-3; 12 bases are a match to TRBD1. Germline CDR1 is SGHNT and CDR2 is YENEEA. This CDR3 is 17 amino acids long. The V and J ends lost 1 base and 4 bases, in that order; junction bases with no gene match: 6. In DNA form, the CDR3 reads TGTGCCAGCAGCTTAGGCTTGGGACAGGGGGCCTCAGATACGCAGTATTTT. The encoded protein is CASSLGLGQGASDTQYF. The entire variable domain, with the rest obtained from reference TRBV11-3 and TRBJ2-3, is as follows: EAGVVQSPRYKIIEKKQPVAFWCNPISGHNTLYWYLQNLGQGPELLIRYENEEAVDDSQLPKDRFSAERLKGVDSTLKIQPAELGDSAVYLCASSLGLGQGASDTQYFGPGTRLTVL.

This clone was recorded only once. The V call is TRBV27, the J call TRBJ2-3; D may be TRBD2 (7 bases). This CDR3 is 19 amino acids long. Germline CDR1 reads MNHEY; CDR2 reads SMNVEV (reference sequence). V gave up 5 bases and J gave up 1 base, with 25 bases separating them. CDR3 DNA: TGTGCCAGCAGTACCCGAGGTGGGGGGGGGACAACGCGCACAGATACGCAGTATTTT. This gives the protein CASSTRGGGGTTRTDTQYF.